These 18 T cell receptor beta chains came from one sample sequenced in a study of Graves' ophthalmopathy and Graves' hyperthyroidism. Amplification of TCR beta CDR3 regions used RNA transcripts. Second-round multiplex PCR came after a first-round RT-PCR that employed HTBI primers. TCRdb reanalysed the multiplex PCR reads using MiXCR and keeps one entry per CDR3 protein. Of about 400,000 distinct CDR3 sequences listed, roughly 21% are singletons. The specimen sequenced was peripheral blood. These receptors originate from a woman aged 18-30 years with stable Graves' hyperthyroidism.

This rearrangement joins TRBV19 to TRBJ2-2, with TRBD2 matching 7 bases. The CDR3 extends over 16 amino acids. With 2 bases clipped from V and 5 bases from J, the junction kept 8 bases outside the gene matches. Germline assignment: CDR1 LNHDA and CDR2 SQIVND (reference sequence). This chain's CDR3 is CASSILGGSRTGELFF. For the CDR3, the DNA is TGTGCCAGTAGTATATTGGGAGGGAGTCGTACCGGGGAGCTGTTTTTT.

In its sample, this clonotype was seen many times. This chain connects TRBV11-2 to TRBJ1-3; D is undetermined. Looked up from germline, CDR1 is SGHAT and CDR2 is FQNNGV. CDR3 size: 15 residues. Trimming shortened V by 5 bases and J by 6 bases, and 17 bases separated the two germline ends. The CDR3: CASSPVKGRENTIYF. For the CDR3, the DNA is TGTGCCAGCAGCCCGGTTAAAGGAAGAGAAAACACCATATATTTT.

The table lists this clonotype with many counts. The V call is TRBV28, the J call TRBJ2-7; D is possibly TRBD2 (6 bases). The CDR3 spans 13 residues. CDR1 is MDHEN, CDR2 SYDVKM, per germline. V shed 5 bases and J shed 2 bases, with 10 bases lying between them. Here the CDR3 reads CASSPLAPYEQYF. CDR3 in DNA: TGTGCCAGCAGTCCTCTAGCGCCCTACGAGCAGTACTTC.

This clonotype was counted at least ten times. The chain combines TRBV6-2 or TRBV6-3 with TRBJ2-5; D is uncertain. Trimming left V 2 bases short and J 3 bases short, with 7 bases between. This CDR3 spans 13 amino acids. Germline V lookup: CDR1 MNHEY, CDR2 SVGEGT. The CDR3 loop reads CASSYIRKETQYF. The CDR3 DNA sequence: TGTGCCAGCAGTTACATAAGGAAAGAGACCCAGTACTTC.

With respect to this clonotype: At one end, the junction sequence differs from germline, possibly due to a read error. The chain links TRBV3-1 to TRBJ2-7; D is uncertain. This CDR3 comprises 14 residues. Germline CDR1 and CDR2: LGHDT and YNNKEL (reference sequence). CDR3: CSSSQGFTNYEQYF. The CDR3 DNA reads as TGTTCCAGCAGCCAAGGTTTCACGAACTACGAGCAGTACTTC.

In this sample, this clonotype turned up many times. The chain couples TRBV9 to TRBJ2-5; D is unclear. The V gene's germline CDR1 is SGDLS and CDR2 YYNGEE. The length of the CDR3 is 14 residues. V shed 1 base and J shed 4 bases, with 11 bases lying between them. CDR3 sequence reads: CASSVKWQTETQYF. In nucleotides, the CDR3 is TGTGCCAGCAGCGTAAAGTGGCAGACAGAGACCCAGTACTTC. The full variable domain, completed using reference TRBV9 and TRBJ2-5, is DSGVTQTPKHLITATGQRVTLRCSPRSGDLSVYWYQQSLDQGLQFLIQYYNGEERAKGNILERFSAQQFPDLHSELNLSSLELGDSALYFCASSVKWQTETQYFGPGTRLLVL.

CDR3: CASSSYYTEAFF. The CDR3 bases are TGTGCCAGCAGTTCATACTACACTGAAGCTTTCTTT. The chain employs TRBV12-3 or TRBV12-4 and TRBJ1-1; no clear D gene. The CDR3 has 12 amino acids. Trimming removed 4 bases at V and 3 bases at J, with 6 bases between.

This clonotype was counted at least ten times. CDR3 residues: CASSPGQGISPLHF. CDR3 DNA: TGTGCCAGCAGCCCTGGACAGGGCATTTCACCCCTCCACTTT. The chain recombines TRBV14 with TRBJ1-6, with 8 bases identical to TRBD1. V lost 4 bases and J lost 9; bases outside the gene matches: 5. The CDR3 is made up of 14 amino acids. Germline V gene lookup returns CDR1 SGHDN and CDR2 FVKESK.

CDR3 nucleotide sequence: TGCAGTGCTAGAGCTAGCGGGAGATTGGACGAGCAGTACTTC. This codes for CSARASGRLDEQYF. This chain links TRBV20-1 with TRBJ2-7, with 10 positions matching TRBD2. The germline CDR1 and CDR2 sequences are DFQATT and SNEGSKA (reference sequence). This CDR3 region has 14 residues. Germline trimming cut 1 base from V and 5 bases from J; bases unmatched to any gene: 5.

Only a few counts were recorded for this clonotype. This chain links TRBV11-2 with TRBJ1-1, with 8 bases aligning to TRBD1. This CDR3 contains 14 residues. Germline CDR1 SGHAT, CDR2 FQNNGV. The ends lost 5 bases at V and 3 bases at J; junction bases unmatched: 5. CDR3 in DNA: TGTGCCAGCAGCACGATGACAGGGGACACTGAAGCTTTCTTT. As protein: CASSTMTGDTEAFF.

The J gene is TRBJ2-7, the V gene TRBV28; the match to TRBD2 covers 9 bases. Germline V gene lookup returns CDR1 MDHEN and CDR2 SYDVKM. The J segment lost 5 bases and the V segment lost 5 bases, leaving 10 bases of the junction unmatched. CDR3 size: 15 residues. The DNA of the CDR3 is TGTGCCAGCAGTCCCCGGGGTAGCGGGAGCAACGAGCAGTACTTC. Translating gives CASSPRGSGSNEQYF.

The sample holds many counts of this clonotype. The genes are TRBV20-1 and TRBJ1-5; a possible D gene is TRBD1 (5 bases). CDR3 length: 21 residues. Germline assignment: CDR1 DFQATT and CDR2 SNEGSKA (reference sequence). The V and J ends lost 3 bases and 2 bases respectively, with 32 bases between them. The CDR3 nucleotides read TGCAGTGCTAGTAGCGGCCCCGTGCCCAGTGTTGGGGGACTGGGCAATCAGCCCCAGCATTTT. Amino acids: CSASSGPVPSVGGLGNQPQHF.

V and J are TRBV6-1 and TRBJ2-2, with D hard to call. Trimming removed 6 bases at V and 3 bases at J, with 14 bases between. The CDR3 has 15 residues. The germline V gene has CDR1 MNHNS and CDR2 SASEGT. CDR3 protein: CASSTTWVDTGELFF. The DNA of the CDR3 is TGTGCCAGCAGCACGACGTGGGTGGACACCGGGGAGCTGTTTTTT.

This clonotype has ten or more counts. The rearrangement uses TRBV28 and TRBJ2-7, with D uncertain. Trimming pared 3 bases from V and 6 bases from J, leaving 15 bases between. CDR3 length equals 14 residues. The germline CDR1 and CDR2 sequences are MDHEN and SYDVKM. In DNA form, the CDR3 reads TGTGCCAGCAGTTTCTTAGGTTCGCCTCTCGAGCAGTACTTC. Translation gives CASSFLGSPLEQYF.

This clonotype was counted a few times. The chain recombines TRBV19 with TRBJ2-2; D ambiguous. This CDR3 comprises 12 residues. Trimming left V 4 bases short and J 10 bases short, with 10 bases between. Germline-derived CDR1 and CDR2 are LNHDA and SQIVND (reference sequence). The CDR3 DNA reads as TGTGCCAGTAGTAGGGATCTCGCGGAGCTGTTTTTT. It codes for CASSRDLAELFF.

This clonotype was observed at least ten times. The chain employs TRBV19 and TRBJ1-2; TRBD1 aligns across 7 bases. J was trimmed by 0 bases and V by 4 bases; bases with no gene match: 2. The CDR3 has 14 amino acids. Germline values: CDR1 LNHDA, CDR2 SQIVND (reference sequence). The DNA of the CDR3 is TGTGCCAGTAGTACGGGGACAGCTAACTATGGCTACACCTTC. Translated, it gives CASSTGTANYGYTF.

The chain combines TRBV6-1 with TRBJ1-5, with a weak D call TRBD1 (5 bases). The CDR3 length is 14 residues. The germline V and J ends were trimmed by 6 bases and 4 bases, with 13 bases remaining between them. Germline assignment: CDR1 MNHNS and CDR2 SASEGT. The CDR3 DNA reads TGTGCCAGCAGCGCCGGGACCGTAAATCAGCCCCAGCATTTT. It specifies CASSAGTVNQPQHF.

This chain links TRBV28 with TRBJ2-7; D uncertain. This CDR3 is 12 amino acids long. V was cut by 6 bases and J by 4 bases, with 10 bases left in between. The germline V gene encodes CDR1 MDHEN and CDR2 SYDVKM. CDR3 nucleotides: TGTGCCAGCAGCCTTACCTTTTACGAGCAGTACTTC. Translation gives CASSLTFYEQYF.